This T cell receptor (beta chain) was recovered during a study of blood T cell repertoires in COVID-19. Across the study: From the United States, Italy and Spain came samples of acute and convalescent COVID-19. PBMCs, B-cell-depleted T cells, or T cells provided the cDNA or gDNA that made up the material.

This clone was seen once. Per the study methods: It was from reference gene primer amplification that nucleated cell counts were estimated. Profiled with immunoSEQ multiplex PCR; TCRdb holds only in-frame clones, not every one. V and J calls and clone size follow that table, whereas D and trimming were derived from the DNA. The repertoire has some 230,000 clones, 80% to 85% of them found once; the top ten carry less than 6.5%. Germline CDR1 and CDR2: SGDLS and YYNGEE. The CDR3 has 13 amino acids. V lost 0 bases and J lost 9, with 10 bases in between. The source material was peripheral blood. The receptor was isolated from a woman in her sixties who had recovered from COVID-19. The chain carries TRBV9 and TRBJ1-5, with a possible D match to TRBD1 (5 bases). The CDR3 here is CASSVEFQGPQHF. CDR3 in DNA: TGTGCCAGCAGCGTAGAGTTCCAGGGGCCCCAGCATTTT.